This T cell receptor beta chain is from a study of OX40 agonist ivuxolimab in advanced cancers. The junction had 10 bases not matched to a gene; V was cut back by 4 bases and J by 4 bases. The CDR3 has 16 residues. Germline V lookup: CDR1 SGHRS, CDR2 YFSETQ. Repertoires were generated with immunoSEQ multiplex PCR, while TCRdb's copy carries only in-frame clones and drops some. The sample holds about 49,000 clones, roughly 79% seen once. The TCR originated in an adult with an advanced solid tumor such as melanoma, head and neck, liver or kidney cancer. V is TRBV5-1 and J is TRBJ2-3; 9 bases agree with TRBD2. The starting material was CD4+ or CD8+ T cells sorted from blood, obtained in a trial of the OX40 agonist ivuxolimab. Here the CDR3 DNA reads TGCGCCAGCAGCCTGGGACTAGCCCGGGAGGCAGATACGCAGTATTTT. It translates to CASSLGLAREADTQYF.